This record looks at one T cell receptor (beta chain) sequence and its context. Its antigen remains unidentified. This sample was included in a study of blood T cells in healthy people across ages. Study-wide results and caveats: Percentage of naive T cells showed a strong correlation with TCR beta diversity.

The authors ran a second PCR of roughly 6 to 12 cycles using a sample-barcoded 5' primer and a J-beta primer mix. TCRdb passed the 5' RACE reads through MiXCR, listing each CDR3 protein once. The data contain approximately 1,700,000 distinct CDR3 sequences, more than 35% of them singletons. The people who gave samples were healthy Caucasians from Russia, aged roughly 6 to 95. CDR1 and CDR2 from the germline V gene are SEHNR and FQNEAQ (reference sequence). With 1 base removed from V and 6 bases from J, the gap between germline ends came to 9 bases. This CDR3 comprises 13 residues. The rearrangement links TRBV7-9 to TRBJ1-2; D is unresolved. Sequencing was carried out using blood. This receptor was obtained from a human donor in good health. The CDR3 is CASSLDETNGYTF. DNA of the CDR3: TGTGCCAGCAGCTTAGATGAGACGAATGGCTACACCTTC.